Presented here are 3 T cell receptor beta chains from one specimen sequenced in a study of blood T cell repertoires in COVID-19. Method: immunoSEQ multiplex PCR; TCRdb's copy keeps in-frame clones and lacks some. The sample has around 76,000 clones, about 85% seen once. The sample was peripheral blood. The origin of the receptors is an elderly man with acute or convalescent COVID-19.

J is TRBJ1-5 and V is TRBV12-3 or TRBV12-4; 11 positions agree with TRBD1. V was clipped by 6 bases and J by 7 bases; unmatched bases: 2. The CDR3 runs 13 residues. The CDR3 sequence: CASSRTGGQPQHF. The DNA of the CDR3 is TGTGCCAGCAGCCGGACAGGGGGCCAGCCCCAGCATTTT.

The CDR3 DNA reads TGTGCCAGTAGTATGAACAGGGCTAACTATGGCTACACCTTC. Translating gives CASSMNRANYGYTF. V usage is TRBV19 and J usage is TRBJ1-2, with D perhaps TRBD1 (6 bases). Per the germline V gene, CDR1 is LNHDA and CDR2 is SQIVND (reference sequence). The CDR3 sequence is 14 residues long. Trimming cost V 3 bases and J 0 bases, with 8 bases left between them.

DNA for the CDR3: TGCGCCAGCAGCCAAGATTGGGTAACTGGGGCGAGTCGATCACCCCTCCACTTT. Protein product: CASSQDWVTGASRSPLHF. The chain is built from TRBV4-1 and TRBJ1-6; D may be TRBD1 (5 bases). This CDR3 is 18 amino acids long. Germline V gene lookup returns CDR1 MGHRA and CDR2 YSYEKL. V was clipped by 0 bases and J by 10 bases, with 22 bases between them.